The T cell receptor beta chain under discussion was sequenced for a study of T cell responses to AZD1222 COVID-19 vaccine. Overall study findings and caveats: At 160-218 and 743-854, vaccine-associated CD4 TCRs were dominant, and they spanned spike. Most donors were white British, females outnumbered males, and clonal diversity was possibly underestimated.

To note about this clone: Its specificity is not known.

Pooling covered second doses at about 4 or about 12 weeks. Method: immunoSEQ multiplex PCR; TCRdb's copy keeps in-frame clones and lacks some. The sample contains about 140,000 clones, roughly nine tenths of which appear only once. The V end lost 6 bases, the J end lost 4 bases, and 12 bases lay between the germline ends. The CDR3 totals 13 residues. The starting material was peripheral blood, obtained 28 days after the second AZD1222 dose. The genes are TRBV12-3 or TRBV12-4 and TRBJ1-1; TRBD1 might be the D (5 bases). The receptor comes from an adult who received the AZD1222 COVID-19 vaccine. Here the CDR3 reads CASSPGSATEAFF. In DNA, the CDR3 is TGTGCCAGCAGCCCAGGGTCGGCCACTGAAGCTTTCTTT.